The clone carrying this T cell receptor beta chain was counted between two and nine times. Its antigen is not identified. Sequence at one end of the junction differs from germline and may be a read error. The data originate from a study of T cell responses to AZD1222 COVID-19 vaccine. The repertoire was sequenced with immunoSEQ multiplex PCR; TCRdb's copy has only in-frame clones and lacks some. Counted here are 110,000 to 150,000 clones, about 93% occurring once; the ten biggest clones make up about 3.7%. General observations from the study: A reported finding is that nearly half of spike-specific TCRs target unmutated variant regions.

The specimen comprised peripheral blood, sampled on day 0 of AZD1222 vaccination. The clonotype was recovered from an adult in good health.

As DNA, the CDR3 is TGCCAGCCGGTCTCTTTCGTTGGGACTAGCGTGACACAAAGCTCCTACGAGCAGTACTTC. Amino acid sequence: CQPVSFVGTSVTQSSYEQYF. The genes are TRBV9 and TRBJ2-7, with TRBD2 matching 10 bases. There are 20 residues in the CDR3. CDR1 SGDLS and CDR2 YYNGEE come from the germline V gene.